Below, 2 T cell receptor beta chains from the same sample are listed, as sequenced in a study of shared clonotypes between healthy human individuals. The assay was immunoSEQ multiplex PCR, and TCRdb's table has in-frame clones only and misses some. The sample yields about 1 million clones, 70% to 80% seen once. Material: memory CD4+ T cells sorted from blood. The sample's subset: CD45RA-negative fraction. The receptor source for this set is a man younger than 35 in good health.

This chain links TRBV7-2 with TRBJ1-1; perhaps TRBD1 as D (5 bases). Germline CDR1 SGHTA, CDR2 FQGNSA. V lost 2 bases and J 3 bases, leaving 10 bases between the germline ends. CDR3 length: 14 residues. The CDR3 region has the DNA TGTGCCAGCAGCTTAAGACAGAGCTACACTGAAGCTTTCTTT. This encodes CASSLRQSYTEAFF.

This clone was seen only a few times. The V and J genes are TRBV19 and TRBJ2-5; 9 nucleotides line up with TRBD1. Germline lookup yields CDR1 LNHDA and CDR2 SQIVND (reference sequence). This CDR3 contains 13 residues. V was pared by 8 bases and J by 5 bases, with 6 bases of the junction left unmatched. Here the CDR3 DNA reads TGTGCCAGTGGGGACAGGGCGGGGGAGACCCAGTACTTC. Amino acids: CASGDRAGETQYF.